The 15 T cell receptor beta chains given below trace back to one sample, sequenced in a study of cytomegalovirus exposure and HLA in healthy donors. The PCR used 60 Vbeta and 13 Jbeta primers. Measured with immunoSEQ multiplex PCR; TCRdb has only the in-frame clones, and not every one. The table has 140,000 to 150,000 clones, 72% seen once. The sample was PBMCs. These receptor sequences come from a man aged 35 to 55 in good health and CMV-seronegative.

The chain links TRBV7-9 to TRBJ1-4; D remains unclear. Germline-derived CDR1 and CDR2 are SEHNR and FQNEAQ (reference sequence). Trimming shortened V by 4 bases and J by 6 bases, and 15 bases separated the two germline ends. The CDR3 sequence is 15 residues long. CDR3 residues: CASSSGGLRDEKLFF. DNA of the CDR3: TGTGCCAGCAGCTCGGGCGGGCTACGGGATGAAAAACTGTTTTTT.

The chain links TRBV5-1 to TRBJ2-5; D might be TRBD2 (6 bases). Trimming stripped 0 bases from V and 5 bases from J, with 11 bases between. The CDR3 runs 14 residues. Per germline, CDR1 SGHRS and CDR2 YFSETQ. CDR3 nucleotide sequence: TGCGCCAGCAGCTTGGTACGGGGGACGGAGACCCAGTACTTC. Translating gives CASSLVRGTETQYF.

The chain links TRBV21-1 to TRBJ2-7; the table's D call of TRBD1 was not tested on the DNA. TRBV21-1 constitutes a pseudogene. CDR3 length: 15 amino acids. The CDR3 DNA reads as TGTGCCAGCAAATCAGCCGGGACAGGGTTTTACGAGCAGTACTTC. It is translated as CASKSAGTGFYEQYF.

In this sample, this clone turned up a few times. The chain carries TRBV29-1 and TRBJ2-4; D remains ambiguous. Between the trimmed V and J ends, which lost 6 bases and 0 bases, there was a span of 15 bases. The CDR3 spans 15 residues. Germline-derived CDR1 and CDR2 are SQVTM and ANQGSEA. CDR3 region: CSVYTPGLAKNIQYF. Here the CDR3 DNA reads TGCAGCGTCTACACCCCGGGTTTAGCCAAAAACATTCAGTACTTC.

The chain couples TRBV7-9 to TRBJ2-5, with D perhaps TRBD1 (6 bases). CDR1 is SEHNR, CDR2 FQNEAQ, per germline (reference sequence). V dropped 5 bases and J dropped 7 bases, with 14 bases sitting between them. CDR3 size: 13 residues. CDR3 sequence: CASSQDSHGTQYF. The CDR3 region has the DNA TGTGCCAGCAGCCAGGACAGCCACGGGACCCAGTACTTC. Supplemented by reference TRBV7-9 and TRBJ2-5, the full variable domain reads DTGVSQNPRHKITKRGQNVTFRCDPISEHNRLYWYRQTLGQGPEFLTYFQNEAQLEKSRLLSDRFSAERPKGSFSTLEIQRTEQGDSAMYLCASSQDSHGTQYFGPGTRLLVL.

A single count supports this clone. This chain uses TRBV6-1 with TRBJ1-1; unclear D gene. The CDR3 is made up of 13 amino acids. The V gene lost 6 bases and the J gene lost 1 base, with 9 bases spanning the gap. Germline-derived CDR1 and CDR2 are MNHNS and SASEGT. The CDR3 DNA reads as TGTGCCAGCAGACGGAGTAAGAACACTGAAGCTTTCTTT. Amino acids: CASRRSKNTEAFF.

The CDR3 DNA follows: TGTGCCAGCAGGTCGAGGCGGAATAATGAAAAACTGTTTTTT. It is translated as CASRSRRNNEKLFF. V is TRBV2 and J is TRBJ1-4; no clear D. The CDR3 spans 14 residues. Germline loops: CDR1 SNHLY, CDR2 FYNNEI. Deletions cut 6 bases from V and 4 bases from J, with 12 bases between. Full variable domain (outside the CDR3, taken from reference TRBV2 and TRBJ1-4): EPEVTQTPSHQVTQMGQEVILRCVPISNHLYFYWYRQILGQKVEFLVSFYNNEISEKSEIFDDQFSVERPDGSNFTLKIRSTKLEDSAMYFCASRSRRNNEKLFFGSGTQLSVL.

The chain joins TRBV14 to TRBJ1-2; D remains ambiguous. The CDR3 loop spans 15 amino acids. CDR1 is SGHDN and CDR2 is FVKESK in the germline V gene. Trimming removed 1 base from V and 4 bases from J, with 13 bases in between. CDR3: CASSQGFAPGYGYTF. The CDR3, as DNA: TGTGCCAGCAGCCAAGGTTTTGCGCCTGGCTATGGCTACACCTTC. Full variable domain (remainder filled in from reference TRBV14 and TRBJ1-2): EAGVTQFPSHSVIEKGQTVTLRCDPISGHDNLYWYRRVMGKEIKFLLHFVKESKQDESGMPNNRFLAERTGGTYSTLKVQPAELEDSGVYFCASSQGFAPGYGYTFGSGTRLTVV.

In the case of this clone: An end of the junction does not agree with germline; a read error may underlie this. V usage is TRBV10-2 and J usage is TRBJ1-5, with a possible D match to TRBD1 (6 bases). There are 15 residues in the CDR3. CDR1 and CDR2 from the germline V gene are WSHSY and SAAADI. Here the CDR3 reads CASSGDLRGDQPQNF. CDR3 in DNA: TGCGCCAGCAGTGGCGACCTCAGGGGAGATCAGCCCCAGAATTTT.

This clone was observed a few times. The chain joins TRBV7-9 to TRBJ2-1, with TRBD2 matching 13 bases. This CDR3 is built from 15 residues. CDR1 is SEHNR, CDR2 FQNEAQ, per germline (reference sequence). V lost 1 base and J lost 12; bases outside the gene matches: 6. This CDR3 reads CASSLDRTSGSGQFF. CDR3 sequence (DNA): TGTGCCAGCAGCTTAGATAGGACTAGCGGGAGTGGGCAGTTCTTC.

The chain uses TRBV6-6 and TRBJ2-3; a possible D gene is TRBD2 (6 bases). The CDR3 is made up of 16 amino acids. The V gene's germline CDR1 is MNHNY and CDR2 SVGAGI (reference sequence). V lost 5 bases and J lost 2, with 17 bases in between. The CDR3 region is CASSPLAVPITDTQYF. The CDR3 DNA is TGTGCCAGCAGTCCCTTAGCGGTACCGATCACAGATACGCAGTATTTT.

The chain uses TRBV9 and TRBJ2-7; a possible D gene is TRBD1 (6 bases). Germline CDR1 SGDLS, CDR2 YYNGEE. V was pared by 4 bases and J by 1 base, with 12 bases between. CDR3 length: 14 amino acids. This chain's CDR3 is CASSNRDTSYEQYF. The CDR3 DNA follows: TGTGCCAGCAGCAACCGGGACACTTCCTACGAGCAGTACTTC.

The chain recombines TRBV25-1 with TRBJ1-1; TRBD1 might be the D (6 bases). Trimming took 6 bases from V and 1 from J, leaving 9 bases between them. CDR3 length: 13 residues. Looked up from germline, CDR1 is MGHDK and CDR2 is SYGVNS. The CDR3 is CASSLGGNTEAFF. For the CDR3, the DNA is TGTGCCAGCAGCCTAGGGGGGAACACTGAAGCTTTCTTT.

This rearrangement joins TRBV30 to TRBJ2-7, with 7 nucleotides matching TRBD2. Germline V gene sequence: CDR1 GTSNPN, CDR2 SVGIG (reference sequence). CDR3 length: 11 amino acids. The J segment lost 5 bases and the V segment lost 8 bases, leaving 6 bases of the junction unmatched. In DNA form, the CDR3 reads TGTGCCCAAGCGGGGTATAACGAGCAGTACTTC. This translates into CAQAGYNEQYF.

About this clone: The same CDR3 can be traced to other DNA sequences in this sample. The chain uses TRBV5-1 and TRBJ1-1; 10 nucleotides agree with TRBD1. The CDR3 is made up of 14 amino acids. The ends lost 4 bases at V and 5 bases at J; junction bases unmatched: 5. Germline V lookup: CDR1 SGHRS, CDR2 YFSETQ. This chain's CDR3 is CASSIGQGGTEAFF. The CDR3 DNA reads as TGCGCCAGCAGCATTGGACAGGGGGGAACTGAAGCTTTCTTT.